The 31 T cell receptor beta chains below come from one sample, sequenced in a study of T cell responses to AZD1222 COVID-19 vaccine. Using immunoSEQ multiplex PCR, the repertoire was profiled, and TCRdb retains in-frame clones only, with some absent. The sample contains roughly 120,000 clones, roughly 85% of which appear only once. Sequenced here: peripheral blood, sampled on day 0 of AZD1222 vaccination. Receptors originate from an adult in good health.

This clone showed up just a few times. The chain links TRBV7-9 to TRBJ2-1, with D possibly matching TRBD1 (6 bases). Trimming left V 3 bases short and J 1 base short, with 10 bases between. CDR3 size: 15 residues. Germline V CDR1 and CDR2: SEHNR, FQNEAQ (reference sequence). CDR3 coding DNA: TGTGCCAGCAGCTTGGGGACACTGTCCTACAATGAGCAGTTCTTC. This translates into CASSLGTLSYNEQFF.

This sequence joins TRBV5-4 and TRBJ2-1; TRBD2 matches 12 bases. This CDR3 contains 15 residues. Germline CDR1 SGHNT, CDR2 YYREEE (reference sequence). V shed 5 bases and J 5 bases; nucleotides not matched to a gene: 5. In nucleotides, the CDR3 is TGTGCCAGCAGACTAGCGGGAGGACGCGACAATGAGCAGTTCTTC. This gives the protein CASRLAGGRDNEQFF.

This chain connects TRBV3-1 (or the pseudogene TRBV3-2) to TRBJ2-4, with D uncertain. V shed 0 bases and J shed 7 bases, with 28 bases lying between them. The CDR3 has 20 residues. Germline V gives CDR1 LGHDT, CDR2 YNNKEL (reference sequence). CDR3 nucleotide sequence: TGTGCCAGCAGCCAAGATCGTCATGAGTGGTCGGAGCCGGATGGGAACATTCAGTACTTC. Translated: CASSQDRHEWSEPDGNIQYF.

This clone was seen only once. This chain joins TRBV19 and TRBJ1-1; D unclear. Between the trimmed V and J ends, which lost 8 bases and 2 bases, there was a span of 6 bases. Germline lookup yields CDR1 LNHDA and CDR2 SQIVND (reference sequence). The CDR3 has 11 amino acids. Here the CDR3 reads CASWKNTEAFF. The CDR3 DNA is TGTGCCAGTTGGAAAAACACTGAAGCTTTCTTT.

The chain links TRBV30 to TRBJ1-3; no reliable D call. Trimming left V 4 bases short and J 3 bases short, with 19 bases between. The CDR3 is made up of 16 amino acids. CDR1 is GTSNPN, CDR2 SVGIG, per germline (reference sequence). This chain's CDR3 is CAWTRESLFYGNTIYF. CDR3 in DNA: TGTGCCTGGACCCGGGAGTCACTTTTTTATGGAAACACCATATATTTT.

This clone was recorded a few times. The chain employs TRBV5-4 and TRBJ1-1; TRBD1 matches at 7 bases. Germline loops: CDR1 SGHNT, CDR2 YYREEE (reference sequence). V was clipped by 4 bases and J by 3 bases; unmatched bases: 9. This CDR3 comprises 15 residues. For the CDR3, the DNA is TGTGCCAGCAGCCAGAGCCGACAGGGCCACACTGAAGCTTTCTTT. It translates to CASSQSRQGHTEAFF.

The chain is built from TRBV10-3 and TRBJ1-1, with unresolved D. This CDR3 contains 16 residues. V was shortened by 3 bases and J by 0 bases, with 14 bases between the two germline ends. CDR1 and CDR2 from the germline V gene are ENHRY and SYGVKD. The CDR3 sequence: CAISEPPRDLNTEAFF. The CDR3 region has the DNA TGTGCCATCAGTGAACCCCCACGCGACCTGAACACTGAAGCTTTCTTT.

This sequence joins TRBV7-9 and TRBJ1-2; 9 nucleotides align to TRBD1. Germline loops: CDR1 SEHNR, CDR2 FQNEAQ (reference sequence). The CDR3 loop spans 14 amino acids. The J segment lost 4 bases and the V segment lost 6 bases, leaving 6 bases of the junction unmatched. CDR3 coding DNA: TGTGCCAGCAGACGGACAGGGGACAGCTATGGCTACACCTTC. As protein: CASRRTGDSYGYTF.

This clone was observed a handful of times. The chain links TRBV7-2 to TRBJ1-6; 8 nucleotides align to TRBD1. Trimming took 1 base from V and 7 from J; bases not matched to a gene: 3. The germline V gene has CDR1 SGHTA and CDR2 FQGNSA. The CDR3 is 15 residues long. DNA of the CDR3: TGTGCCAGCAGCTTAGGGGACAGGAAGAATTCACCCCTCCACTTT. Residues: CASSLGDRKNSPLHF.

This clone appeared a single time. The V gene is TRBV4-2, the J gene TRBJ1-6; 9 positions agree with TRBD1. The length of the CDR3 is 15 residues. The germline V gene encodes CDR1 LGHNA and CDR2 YNFKEQ. J gave up 8 bases and V 0 bases, and 2 bases lay outside the gene matches. The CDR3, as DNA: TGTGCCAGCAGCCAAGATACAGGGGGCGATTCACCCCTCCACTTT. Its protein is CASSQDTGGDSPLHF.

This chain links TRBV25-1 with TRBJ2-7; 8 bases map to TRBD1. Per the germline V gene, CDR1 is MGHDK and CDR2 is SYGVNS. The CDR3 sequence is 17 residues long. V trimming: 4 bases; J trimming: 3 bases; junction bases outside the gene matches: 14. CDR3 sequence: CASSARTGKDVSYEQYF. CDR3 sequence (DNA): TGTGCCAGCAGTGCAAGGACAGGGAAAGATGTTAGCTACGAGCAGTACTTC.

J is TRBJ1-1 and V is TRBV25-1, with D possibly matching TRBD1 (5 bases). The CDR3 is 12 residues long. Germline CDR1 and CDR2: MGHDK and SYGVNS. V was trimmed by 6 bases and J by 9 bases, leaving 14 bases between them. The CDR3 region is CASREGTAQAFF. The CDR3 nucleotides are TGTGCCAGCAGAGAGGGGACGGCTCAAGCTTTCTTT. The whole variable domain, remainder taken from reference TRBV25-1 and TRBJ1-1, is EADIYQTPRYLVIGTGKKITLECSQTMGHDKMYWYQQDPGMELHLIHYSYGVNSTEKGDLSSESTVSRIRTEHFPLTLESARPSHTSQYLCASREGTAQAFFGQGTRLTVV.

The V and J genes are TRBV2 and TRBJ1-2; weak D call: TRBD1 (6 bases). CDR1 and CDR2 (germline): SNHLY, FYNNEI. The CDR3 extends over 14 amino acids. Trimming shortened V by 5 bases and J by 6 bases, and 16 bases separated the two germline ends. This CDR3 reads CASSQEQGIHGYTF. CDR3 DNA: TGTGCCAGCAGTCAAGAACAGGGAATCCATGGCTACACCTTC.

CDR3 DNA: TGTGCCAGCAGCTTGGTACCCAACTATAATTCACCCCTCCACTTT. The encoded protein is CASSLVPNYNSPLHF. J is TRBJ1-6 and V is TRBV5-5; no clear D. In germline, CDR1 is SGHKS, CDR2 YYEKEE (reference sequence). V gave up 0 bases and J gave up 3 bases, with 7 bases separating them. The CDR3 covers 15 residues.

This chain uses TRBV6-5 with TRBJ1-1; D is ambiguous. CDR3 length: 13 amino acids. The germline V and J ends were trimmed by 0 bases and 5 bases, with 7 bases remaining between them. Germline lookup yields CDR1 MNHEY and CDR2 SVGAGI. The CDR3 sequence: CASSYSEGTEAFF. CDR3 in DNA: TGTGCCAGCAGTTACTCGGAGGGAACTGAAGCTTTCTTT.

V usage is TRBV7-9 and J usage is TRBJ2-5, with D unresolved. Trimming removed 1 base at V and 5 bases at J, with 5 bases between. The CDR3 length is 12 residues. The germline gives CDR1 SEHNR, CDR2 FQNEAQ (reference sequence). As DNA, the CDR3 is TGTGCCAGCAGCTTAGGTCGGGAGACCCAGTACTTC. Residues: CASSLGRETQYF.

The gene calls are TRBV6-2 or TRBV6-3 and TRBJ1-2, with TRBD1 identical over 10 bases. CDR1 and CDR2 (germline): MNHEY, SVGEGT. V shed 6 bases and J 4 bases; nucleotides not matched to a gene: 5. The CDR3 contains 14 residues. CDR3 protein: CASSSTGGFYGYTF. The CDR3 bases are TGTGCCAGCAGCTCGACAGGGGGCTTCTATGGCTACACCTTC.

The chain employs TRBV30 and TRBJ2-3; 7 nucleotides agree with TRBD2. The CDR3 has 15 residues. V gave up 3 bases and J gave up 4 bases; unmatched junction bases: 10. Germline loops: CDR1 GTSNPN, CDR2 SVGIG (reference sequence). The CDR3 spells CAWSAPGGIADTQYF. In DNA, the CDR3 is TGTGCCTGGAGCGCCCCCGGGGGGATCGCAGATACGCAGTATTTT.

The J gene is TRBJ1-3, the V gene TRBV6-5; D is possibly TRBD1 (5 bases). The CDR3 totals 15 residues. Trimming cost V 7 bases and J 0 bases, with 13 bases left between them. CDR1 MNHEY and CDR2 SVGAGI come from the germline V gene. In DNA, the CDR3 is TGTGCCAGCAACCGGGGGAGCAGCTCTGGAAACACCATATATTTT. Translating gives CASNRGSSSGNTIYF.

The chain combines TRBV6-2 or TRBV6-3 with TRBJ1-1; perhaps TRBD1 as D (5 bases). The germline CDR1 and CDR2 sequences are MNHEY and SVGEGT. Trimming cost V 3 bases and J 0 bases, with 11 bases left between them. The CDR3 has 15 amino acids. The CDR3 nucleotides read TGTGCCAGCAGTTATGGCGGACATTTGAACACTGAAGCTTTCTTT. Translation: CASSYGGHLNTEAFF.

This clone was observed once. CDR3 DNA sequence: TGTGCCAGCAGTCCGGGCCTGGCTAGCGGGACCGTGGTTTTCTACGAGCAGTACTTC. It yields the protein CASSPGLASGTVVFYEQYF. The rearrangement joins TRBV27 to TRBJ2-7; 9 bases fit TRBD2. Germline V gene data show CDR1 as MNHEY and CDR2 as SMNVEV (reference sequence). This CDR3 spans 19 amino acids. Trimming removed 5 bases from V and 3 bases from J; junction bases left unmatched: 20.

The chain combines TRBV6-4 with TRBJ2-3, with D tentatively TRBD1 (6 bases). This CDR3 has 14 residues. The germline V and J ends were trimmed by 4 bases and 1 base, with 9 bases remaining between them. The germline V gene encodes CDR1 MRHNA and CDR2 SNTAGT. CDR3 region: CASSGAGGTDTQYF. The CDR3 DNA sequence: TGTGCCAGCAGTGGGGCAGGGGGCACAGATACGCAGTATTTT.

With respect to this clone: One junction end does not reproduce the germline sequence, and a read error may be involved. The V call is TRBV7-3, the J call TRBJ1-4; 9 bases are shared with TRBD1. The CDR3 is made up of 12 amino acids. CDR1 SGHTA and CDR2 FQGTGA come from the germline V gene. This CDR3 reads CDSGDREEKLFF. The CDR3, as DNA: TGTGACAGCGGGGACAGGGAAGAAAAACTGTTTTTT.

V is TRBV19 and J is TRBJ1-3; D is uncertain. The CDR3 is 15 amino acids. Germline CDR1 and CDR2: LNHDA and SQIVND (reference sequence). With 2 bases removed from V and 2 bases from J, the gap between germline ends came to 10 bases. The CDR3 region is CASSINPWAGNTIYF. CDR3 coding DNA: TGTGCCAGTAGTATAAATCCTTGGGCTGGAAACACCATATATTTT.

The CDR3 loop reads CASSHTTGRQPQHF. For the CDR3, the DNA is TGTGCCAGCAGCCACACGACAGGGAGGCAGCCCCAGCATTTT. This chain connects TRBV3-1 (or the pseudogene TRBV3-2) to TRBJ1-5; 7 nucleotides line up with TRBD1. The germline V gene encodes CDR1 LGHDT and CDR2 YNNKEL (reference sequence). The CDR3 is made up of 14 amino acids. J lost 7 bases, V lost 3 bases, and 6 bases had no gene match.

This clone was picked up one time. The CDR3 nucleotides are TGCGCCAGCAGCTATATAGGGACTCTCAACTATGGCTACACCTTC. Protein: CASSYIGTLNYGYTF. The J gene is TRBJ1-2, the V gene TRBV5-1; possibly TRBD1 for D (5 bases). Trimming cost V 3 bases and J 2 bases, with 14 bases left between them. The CDR3 consists of 15 residues. Per the germline V gene, CDR1 is SGHRS and CDR2 is YFSETQ. Full variable domain (outside the CDR3, taken from reference TRBV5-1 and TRBJ1-2): KAGVTQTPRYLIKTRGQQVTLSCSPISGHRSVSWYQQTPGQGLQFLFEYFSETQRNKGNFPGRFSGRQFSNSRSEMNVSTLELGDSALYLCASSYIGTLNYGYTFGSGTRLTVV.

V is TRBV11-3 and J is TRBJ1-1; D call uncertain. Trimming shortened V by 6 bases and J by 6 bases, and 14 bases separated the two germline ends. The CDR3 length is 13 residues. The germline V gene has CDR1 SGHNT and CDR2 YENEEA. The CDR3: CASRTPRSSEAFF. As DNA, the CDR3 is TGTGCCAGCAGGACTCCAAGAAGTTCTGAAGCTTTCTTT. Based on the CDR3 plus reference TRBV11-3 and TRBJ1-1, the full variable domain is EAGVVQSPRYKIIEKKQPVAFWCNPISGHNTLYWYLQNLGQGPELLIRYENEEAVDDSQLPKDRFSAERLKGVDSTLKIQPAELGDSAVYLCASRTPRSSEAFFGQGTRLTVV.

Here the CDR3 DNA reads TGTGCCACCAGTGATACGGGACAGAGCACAGATACGCAGTATTTT. Translation: CATSDTGQSTDTQYF. The rearrangement links TRBV24-1 to TRBJ2-3; 7 bases align to TRBD1. CDR1 KGHDR and CDR2 SFDVKD come from the germline V gene. This CDR3 comprises 15 residues. Unmatched junction bases numbered 2, after V lost 3 bases and J lost 0 bases.

The V and J genes are TRBV6-5 and TRBJ2-3; 9 bases map to TRBD2. Germline CDR1 reads MNHEY; CDR2 reads SVGAGI. V lost 7 bases to trimming and J lost 8 bases; unmatched junction nucleotides: 13. The length of the CDR3 is 15 residues. The DNA for the CDR3 is TGTGCCAGCACCGGGGCGGGAGGGATTCGGGGTACGCAGTATTTT. Protein: CASTGAGGIRGTQYF.

This clone has more than one count but fewer than ten. The V gene is TRBV5-1, the J gene TRBJ1-6; 7 bases align to TRBD1. Germline loops: CDR1 SGHRS, CDR2 YFSETQ. V lost 4 bases and J lost 5; bases outside the gene matches: 6. The CDR3 covers 15 residues. CDR3 coding DNA: TGCGCCAGCAGCCCCGGGACAGTCAATAATTCACCCCTCCACTTT. Protein product: CASSPGTVNNSPLHF.

V gene TRBV2 combines with J gene TRBJ1-5; a weak D match, TRBD1 (5 bases). Germline V gene lookup returns CDR1 SNHLY and CDR2 FYNNEI. CDR3 length: 15 amino acids. The V end was cut by 2 bases, the J end by 2 bases, with 10 bases between. The CDR3 protein is CASSEPQGGNQPQHF. The CDR3 DNA is TGTGCCAGCAGTGAACCGCAGGGCGGCAATCAGCCCCAGCATTTT.